This T cell receptor beta chain was obtained from a study of long-term antiretroviral therapy in people with HIV. Study at large: The 2015 immediate-ART recommendation was preceded by the earliest samples by about a decade. Whole-study findings and limits: All time points showed a repertoire dominated by clones expanded before ART. In the period from about 2003 to 2017, blood was collected, possibly under older ART regimens.

About this clone: Its cognate antigen is unknown.

Investigators performed immunoSEQ version v3.0 at survey level. TCRdb keeps only in-frame clones here, not all; method: immunoSEQ multiplex PCR. The sample holds around 30,000 clones, 85% seen once. CDR3 size: 17 residues. Trimming took 7 bases from V and 4 from J; bases not matched to a gene: 21. Germline-derived CDR1 and CDR2 are SQVTM and ANQGSEA. This TCR derives from a man aged 35 to 55 with HIV. Specimen: unsorted PBMCs, collected 2.3 years after starting antiretroviral therapy. This chain uses TRBV29-1 with TRBJ1-2; 7 bases are shared with TRBD1. As DNA, the CDR3 is TGCAGCGCTTCGCCGGGACAGAGAGATTGGGGTGGCTATGGCTACACCTTC. It yields the protein CSASPGQRDWGGYGYTF.